This T cell receptor beta chain was identified in a study of patients and donors after allogeneic stem cell transplantation. This CDR3 comprises 15 residues. The V gene's germline CDR1 is SGHTA and CDR2 FQGNSA. V was shortened by 3 bases and J by 1 base, with 11 bases between the two germline ends. TCRdb recomputed calls from the RT-PCR reads with MiXCR, one row per CDR3 protein. There are some 40,000 distinct CDR3 sequences in the sample; over 25% occur only once, and approximately 75% lies in the top ten. In its sample, this clonotype was seen once. The J gene is TRBJ2-3, the V gene TRBV7-2; D possibly corresponds to TRBD1 (6 bases). The sequencing input was blood, either unsorted or a sorted T cell fraction (not recorded which). The receptor was derived from a human donor who was either an allogeneic HSCT recipient or a stem cell or donor lymphocyte infusion donor (not recorded which). It is not recorded whose cells these are; they may come from a transplant donor. The CDR3 region has the DNA TGTGCCAGCAGCTTCCCCAGGGGAGGCACAGATACGCAGTATTTT. It translates to CASSFPRGGTDTQYF.